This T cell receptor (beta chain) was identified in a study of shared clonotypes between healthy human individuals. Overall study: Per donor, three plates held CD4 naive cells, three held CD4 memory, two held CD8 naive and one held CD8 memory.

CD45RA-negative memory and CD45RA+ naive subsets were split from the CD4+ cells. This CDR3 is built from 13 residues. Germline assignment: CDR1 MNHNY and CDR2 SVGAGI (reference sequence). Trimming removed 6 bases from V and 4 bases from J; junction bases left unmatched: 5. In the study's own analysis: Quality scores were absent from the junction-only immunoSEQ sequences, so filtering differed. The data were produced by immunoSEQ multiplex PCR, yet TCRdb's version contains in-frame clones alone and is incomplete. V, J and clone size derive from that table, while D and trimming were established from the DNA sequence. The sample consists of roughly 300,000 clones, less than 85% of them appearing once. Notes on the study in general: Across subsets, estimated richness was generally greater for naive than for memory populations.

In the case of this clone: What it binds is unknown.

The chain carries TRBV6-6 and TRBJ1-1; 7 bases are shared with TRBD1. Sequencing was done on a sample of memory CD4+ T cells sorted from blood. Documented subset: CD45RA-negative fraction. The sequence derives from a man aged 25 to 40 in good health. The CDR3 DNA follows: TGTGCCAGCAGCAAAGACAGGGTCACTGAAGCTTTCTTT. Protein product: CASSKDRVTEAFF.